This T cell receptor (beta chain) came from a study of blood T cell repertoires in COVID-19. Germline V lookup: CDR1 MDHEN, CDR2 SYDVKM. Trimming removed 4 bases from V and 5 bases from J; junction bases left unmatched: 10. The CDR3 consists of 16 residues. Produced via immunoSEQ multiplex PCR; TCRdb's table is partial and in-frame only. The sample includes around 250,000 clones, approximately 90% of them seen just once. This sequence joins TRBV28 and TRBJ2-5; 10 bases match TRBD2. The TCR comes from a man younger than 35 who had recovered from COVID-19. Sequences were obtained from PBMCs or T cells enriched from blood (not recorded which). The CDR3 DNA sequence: TGTGCCAGCAGTTACCTAGCGGGAGAAAGGGGGGAGACCCAGTACTTC. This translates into CASSYLAGERGETQYF.